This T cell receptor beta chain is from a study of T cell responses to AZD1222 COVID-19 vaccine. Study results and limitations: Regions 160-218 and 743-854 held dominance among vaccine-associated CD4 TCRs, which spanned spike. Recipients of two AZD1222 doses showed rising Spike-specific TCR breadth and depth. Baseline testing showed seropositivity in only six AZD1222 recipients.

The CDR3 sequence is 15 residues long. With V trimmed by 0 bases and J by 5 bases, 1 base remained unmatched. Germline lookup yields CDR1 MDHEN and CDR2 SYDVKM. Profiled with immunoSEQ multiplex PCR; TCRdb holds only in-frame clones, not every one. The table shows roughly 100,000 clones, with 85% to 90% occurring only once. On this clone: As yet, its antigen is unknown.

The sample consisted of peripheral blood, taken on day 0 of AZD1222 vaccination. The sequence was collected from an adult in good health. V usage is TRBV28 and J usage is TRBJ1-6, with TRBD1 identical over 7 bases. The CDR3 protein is CASSLWQGDNSPLHF. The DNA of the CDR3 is TGTGCCAGCAGTTTATGGCAGGGGGATAATTCACCCCTCCACTTT. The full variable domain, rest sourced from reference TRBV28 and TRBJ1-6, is DVKVTQSSRYLVKRTGEKVFLECVQDMDHENMFWYRQDPGLGLRLIYFSYDVKMKEKGDIPEGYSVSREKKERFSLILESASTNQTSMYLCASSLWQGDNSPLHFGNGTRLTVT.